The 10 T cell receptor beta chains below come from one sample, sequenced in a study of blood T cell repertoires in COVID-19. Sequenced by immunoSEQ multiplex PCR; TCRdb stores in-frame clones only, minus some. The data contain about 48,000 clones, 86% of them singletons. Material for sequencing was peripheral blood. Every receptor here comes from a woman of 80 years or more with acute or convalescent COVID-19.

The chain uses TRBV5-4 and TRBJ1-1, with 10 bases aligning to TRBD1. Germline values: CDR1 SGHNT, CDR2 YYREEE (reference sequence). V lost 9 bases and J lost 5; bases outside the gene matches: 10. The CDR3 has 14 amino acids. CDR3 sequence reads: CATGTGVVNTEAFF. Written as DNA, the CDR3 is TGTGCCACCGGGACAGGGGTTGTTAATACTGAAGCTTTCTTT.

The genes are TRBV5-1 and TRBJ2-1, with 8 positions matching TRBD1. The CDR3 is 15 amino acids. Germline values: CDR1 SGHRS, CDR2 YFSETQ. Trimming cost V 0 bases and J 7 bases; bases outside gene matches: 6. DNA for the CDR3: TGCGCCAGCAGCTTGGAAAGGCAGGGGGCTAATGAGCAGTTCTTC. This gives the protein CASSLERQGANEQFF.

The V gene is TRBV29-1, the J gene TRBJ1-1, with D uncertain. The CDR3 length is 13 residues. Trimming left V 2 bases short and J 0 bases short, with 7 bases between. Germline-derived CDR1 and CDR2 are SQVTM and ANQGSEA. This chain's CDR3 is CSVETTVNTEAFF. The CDR3 coding sequence is TGCAGCGTTGAAACTACCGTGAACACTGAAGCTTTCTTT.

This chain links TRBV4-1 with TRBJ1-5; TRBD1 matches 9 bases. This CDR3 comprises 16 residues. J was trimmed by 3 bases and V by 2 bases; bases with no gene match: 5. Per the germline V gene, CDR1 is MGHRA and CDR2 is YSYEKL. CDR3 residues: CASSQSTGGDNQPQHF. The DNA of the CDR3 is TGCGCCAGCAGCCAATCGACAGGGGGGGACAATCAGCCCCAGCATTTT.

The rearrangement uses TRBV27 and TRBJ2-7; 7 bases agree with TRBD1. This CDR3 has 14 amino acids. From germline, CDR1 is MNHEY and CDR2 SMNVEV (reference sequence). V shed 4 bases and J 3 bases; nucleotides not matched to a gene: 6. In DNA, the CDR3 is TGTGCCAGCAGTTCGGGACAGATTCACTACGAGCAGTACTTC. Translating it yields CASSSGQIHYEQYF.

The chain couples TRBV18 to TRBJ1-1; the D gene is possibly TRBD1 (6 bases). The CDR3 contains 15 residues. V was pared by 6 bases and J by 3 bases, with 17 bases between. Germline assignment: CDR1 KGHSH and CDR2 LQKENI. CDR3 loop: CASSLSLQGDTEAFF. The CDR3 nucleotides read TGTGCCAGCTCCCTTTCCCTACAGGGTGACACTGAAGCTTTCTTT.

V and J are TRBV7-2 and TRBJ1-1; the D gene is possibly TRBD1 (6 bases). V lost 4 bases and J 0 bases, leaving 12 bases between the germline ends. This CDR3 has 15 residues. Per the germline V gene, CDR1 is SGHTA and CDR2 is FQGNSA. Here the CDR3 reads CASSSDQGLNTEAFF. The DNA of the CDR3 is TGTGCCAGCAGCTCAGATCAGGGGCTGAACACTGAAGCTTTCTTT.

This clone was picked up one time. V usage is TRBV5-4 and J usage is TRBJ1-2; 8 bases are a match to TRBD1. Trimming cost V 0 bases and J 5 bases; bases outside gene matches: 9. Germline CDR1 reads SGHNT; CDR2 reads YYREEE (reference sequence). The length of the CDR3 is 16 residues. CDR3 sequence reads: CASSLVGQGAGYGYTF. The CDR3 region has the DNA TGTGCCAGCAGCTTGGTGGGGCAGGGGGCTGGTTATGGCTACACCTTC.

The chain recombines TRBV19 with TRBJ2-3; unclear D gene. The CDR3 sequence is 15 residues long. The V gene lost 1 base and the J gene lost 3 bases, with 11 bases spanning the gap. Germline V CDR1 and CDR2: LNHDA, SQIVND (reference sequence). CDR3 sequence: CASSIVGGKTDTQYF. The CDR3 bases are TGTGCCAGTAGTATAGTCGGCGGAAAGACAGATACGCAGTATTTT.

V and J are TRBV6-5 and TRBJ1-2, with unresolved D. This CDR3 is built from 13 residues. Trimming left V 6 bases short and J 8 bases short, with 16 bases between. Germline-derived CDR1 and CDR2 are MNHEY and SVGAGI. CDR3 nucleotides: TGTGCCAGCAGCCCATGGGAGGTGGGGGGCTACACCTTC. As protein: CASSPWEVGGYTF.